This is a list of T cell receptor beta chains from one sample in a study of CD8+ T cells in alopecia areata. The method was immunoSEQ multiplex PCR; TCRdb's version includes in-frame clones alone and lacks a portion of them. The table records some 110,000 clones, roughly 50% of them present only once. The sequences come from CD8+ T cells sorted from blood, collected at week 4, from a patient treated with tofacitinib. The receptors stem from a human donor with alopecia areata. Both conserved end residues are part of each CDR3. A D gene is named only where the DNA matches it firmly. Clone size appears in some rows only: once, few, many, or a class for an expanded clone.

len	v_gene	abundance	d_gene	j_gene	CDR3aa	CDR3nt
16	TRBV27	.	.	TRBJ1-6	CASSLMWAAYNSPLHF	TGTGCCAGCAGTTTAATGTGGGCAGCTTATAATTCACCCCTCCACTTT
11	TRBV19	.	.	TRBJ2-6	CASSGVEVLTF	TGTGCCAGTAGTGGGGTGGAAGTCCTGACTTTC
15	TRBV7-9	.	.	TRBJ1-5	CASSLGSSRNQPQHF	TGTGCCAGCAGCTTAGGCAGTTCTCGTAATCAGCCCCAGCATTTT
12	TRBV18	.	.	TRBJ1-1	CASSPARGEAFF	TGTGCCAGCTCTCCCGCGAGGGGCGAAGCTTTCTTT
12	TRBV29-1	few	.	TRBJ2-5	CSVDAGRETQYF	TGCAGCGTTGATGCGGGGAGAGAGACCCAGTACTTC
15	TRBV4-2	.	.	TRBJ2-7	CASSQEGRAAYEQYF	TGTGCCAGCAGCCAAGAAGGGAGAGCAGCCTACGAGCAGTACTTC
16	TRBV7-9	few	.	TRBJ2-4	CASSSPNTIAKNIQYF	TGTGCCAGCAGCTCGCCAAACACGATAGCCAAAAACATTCAGTACTTC
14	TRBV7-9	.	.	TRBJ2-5	CASSFREMGETQYF	TGTGCCAGCAGCTTCCGGGAAATGGGAGAGACCCAGTACTTC
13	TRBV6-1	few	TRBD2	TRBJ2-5	CASRLGGEETQYF	TGTGCCAGCAGGTTGGGAGGGGAAGAGACCCAGTACTTC
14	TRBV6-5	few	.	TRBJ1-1	CASSPTARGTEAFF	TGTGCCAGCAGTCCGACAGCGCGAGGCACTGAAGCTTTCTTT
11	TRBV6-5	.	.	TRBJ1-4	CASGTTGKLFF	TGTGCCAGCGGAACGACGGGAAAACTGTTTTTT
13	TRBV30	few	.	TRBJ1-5	CAWSDGTHQPQHF	TGTGCCTGGAGTGACGGGACGCATCAGCCCCAGCATTTT